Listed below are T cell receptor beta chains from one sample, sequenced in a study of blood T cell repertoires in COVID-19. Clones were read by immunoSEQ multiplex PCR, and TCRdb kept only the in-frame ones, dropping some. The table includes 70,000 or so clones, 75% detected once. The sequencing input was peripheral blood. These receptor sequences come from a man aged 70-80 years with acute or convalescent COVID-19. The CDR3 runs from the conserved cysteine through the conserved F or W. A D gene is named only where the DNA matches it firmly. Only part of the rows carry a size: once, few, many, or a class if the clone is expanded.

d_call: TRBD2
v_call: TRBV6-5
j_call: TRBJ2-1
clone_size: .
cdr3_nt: TGTGCCAGCACTAATCCGGGACTACCTCCCAATGAGCAGTTCTTC
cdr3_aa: CASTNPGLPPNEQFF

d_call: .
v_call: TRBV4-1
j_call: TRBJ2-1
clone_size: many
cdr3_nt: TGCGCCAGCAGCCAGGATCTAGCTTACAATGAGCAGTTCTTC
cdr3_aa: CASSQDLAYNEQFF

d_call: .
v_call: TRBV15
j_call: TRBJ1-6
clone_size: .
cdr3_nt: TGTGCCACCAGCAGAGAGTGGGACATCAATTCACCCCTCCACTTT
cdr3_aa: CATSREWDINSPLHF

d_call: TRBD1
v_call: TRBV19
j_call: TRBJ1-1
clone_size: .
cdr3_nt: TGTGCCGCCAGGGGGCTTACTGAAGCTTTCTTT
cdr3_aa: CAARGLTEAFF

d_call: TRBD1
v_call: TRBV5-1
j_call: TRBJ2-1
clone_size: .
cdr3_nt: TGCGCCAGCAGCGGGACAGGGGGCAGGAATGAGCAGTTCTTC
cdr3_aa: CASSGTGGRNEQFF

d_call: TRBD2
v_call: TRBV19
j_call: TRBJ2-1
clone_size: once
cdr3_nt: TGTGCCAGTAGTATAGATGACGGGACTAGCGGGAGTAATGAGCAGTTCTTC
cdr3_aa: CASSIDDGTSGSNEQFF

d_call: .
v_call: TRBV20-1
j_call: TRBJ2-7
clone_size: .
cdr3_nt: TGCAGTGCAAGAAGTGGGCACGAGCAGTACTTC
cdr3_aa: CSARSGHEQYF

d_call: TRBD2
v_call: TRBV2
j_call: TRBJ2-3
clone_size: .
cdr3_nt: TGTGCCAGCAGGGTTGGACTAGCGGGTGCGGATACGCAGTATTTT
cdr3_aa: CASRVGLAGADTQYF

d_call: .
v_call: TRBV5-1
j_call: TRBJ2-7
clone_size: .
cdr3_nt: TGCGCCAGCAGCTTACTTTCCGGGACTCATTCTTCCGAGCAGTACTTC
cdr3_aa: CASSLLSGTHSSEQYF

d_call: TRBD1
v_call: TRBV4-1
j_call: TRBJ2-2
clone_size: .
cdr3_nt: TGCGCCAGCAGCCAAGGGGGACCGGACAGGCAAAACACCGGGGAGCTGTTTTTT
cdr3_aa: CASSQGGPDRQNTGELFF

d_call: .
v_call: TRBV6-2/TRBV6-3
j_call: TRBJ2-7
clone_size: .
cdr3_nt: TGTGCCAGCAGTTACTCGAAACTTTACGAGCAGTACTTC
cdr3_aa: CASSYSKLYEQYF